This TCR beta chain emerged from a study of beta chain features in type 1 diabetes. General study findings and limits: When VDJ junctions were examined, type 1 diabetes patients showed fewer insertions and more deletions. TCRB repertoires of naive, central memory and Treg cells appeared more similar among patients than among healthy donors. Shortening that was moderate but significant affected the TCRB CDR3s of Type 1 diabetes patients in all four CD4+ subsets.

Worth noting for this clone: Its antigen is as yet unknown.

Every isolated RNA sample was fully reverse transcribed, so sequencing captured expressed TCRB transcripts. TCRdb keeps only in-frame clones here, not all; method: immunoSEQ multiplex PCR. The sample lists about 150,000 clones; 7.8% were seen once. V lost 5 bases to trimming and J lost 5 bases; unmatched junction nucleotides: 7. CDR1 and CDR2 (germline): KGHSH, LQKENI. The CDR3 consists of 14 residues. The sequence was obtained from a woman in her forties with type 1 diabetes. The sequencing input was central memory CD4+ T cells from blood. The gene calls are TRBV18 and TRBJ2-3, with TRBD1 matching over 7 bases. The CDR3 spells CASSSRQGRDTQYF. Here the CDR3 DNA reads TGTGCCAGCTCATCACGACAGGGAAGAGATACGCAGTATTTT.